This TCR beta chain was obtained from a study of graft-versus-host responses after intestinal transplantation. Overall study context: Every transplant recipient was induced with anti-thymocyte globulin, then maintained on tacrolimus and steroids for about 3 years. The study, taken as a whole, reports: Early post-transplant HvG declines showed an association with peak circulating GvH clone levels. Elevated graft-versus-host to host-versus-graft clonal ratios in allografts were recorded for patients with graft-donor T cell macrochimerism.

Measured with immunoSEQ multiplex PCR; TCRdb has only the in-frame clones, and not every one. This repertoire shows 90,000 to 95,000 clones, about 89% found once; its top ten account for approximately 6%. The CDR3 totals 17 residues. Trimming removed 1 base at V and 0 bases at J, with 16 bases between. Germline V gives CDR1 SGHRS, CDR2 YFSETQ. Comments on this clone: As yet, its antigen is unknown.

The sample consisted of unstimulated CD8+ T cells sorted from spleen or lymph node cells, taken before intestinal transplant. The receptor comes from a human donor who received an intestinal transplant. V is TRBV5-1 and J is TRBJ1-2, with TRBD1 as a possible D gene (5 bases). CDR3 bases: TGCGCCAGCAGCTTGCGGGACTATACCACGGCTAACTATGGCTACACCTTC. This gives the protein CASSLRDYTTANYGYTF.